These 16 T cell receptor beta chains were sequenced from one sample in a study of shared clonotypes between healthy human individuals. The data were produced by immunoSEQ multiplex PCR, yet TCRdb's version contains in-frame clones alone and is incomplete. This table has some 660,000 clones, around 78% appearing once. The sequenced material came from memory CD4+ T cells sorted from blood. The sample's subset: CD45RA-negative fraction. The receptors were gathered from a woman in her thirties in good health.

The genes are TRBV18 and TRBJ2-1; a possible D gene is TRBD1 (6 bases). Deletions cut 2 bases from V and 6 bases from J, with 14 bases between. This CDR3 comprises 15 residues. Germline lookup yields CDR1 KGHSH and CDR2 LQKENI. The CDR3 here is CASSPTPGQINEQFF. In nucleotides, the CDR3 is TGTGCCAGCTCACCAACCCCTGGACAGATCAATGAGCAGTTCTTC.

The chain recombines TRBV29-1 with TRBJ2-7, with D perhaps being TRBD1 or TRBD2 (6 bases each). V lost 3 bases and J 3 bases, leaving 12 bases between the germline ends. The CDR3 extends over 13 amino acids. The germline V gene encodes CDR1 SQVTM and CDR2 ANQGSEA. In nucleotides, the CDR3 is TGCAGCGTTGATGGGGGGCCGAACTACGAGCAGTACTTC. Protein: CSVDGGPNYEQYF.

CDR3 region: CASSLGLSGSGELFF. DNA of the CDR3: TGTGCCAGCAGCTTGGGGCTTAGCGGGTCCGGGGAGCTGTTTTTT. The chain is built from TRBV7-9 and TRBJ2-2; TRBD2 matches at 7 bases. V was clipped by 3 bases and J by 6 bases; unmatched bases: 7. Germline lookup yields CDR1 SEHNR and CDR2 FQNEAQ (reference sequence). There are 15 residues in the CDR3.

This clone was recorded only once. The chain links TRBV6-1 to TRBJ2-2; a possible D gene is TRBD2 (6 bases). The CDR3 consists of 14 residues. Germline V gives CDR1 MNHNS, CDR2 SASEGT. V dropped 3 bases and J dropped 6 bases, with 11 bases sitting between them. The CDR3 here is CASSDDPGAGELFF. The CDR3 DNA follows: TGTGCCAGCAGTGACGACCCGGGGGCCGGGGAGCTGTTTTTT.

The chain combines TRBV30 with TRBJ2-7; 9 nucleotides agree with TRBD1. J gave up 2 bases and V 8 bases, and 4 bases lay outside the gene matches. CDR3 length: 12 amino acids. From germline, CDR1 is GTSNPN and CDR2 SVGIG (reference sequence). The CDR3 DNA is TGTGCCGGCCGACAGGGGGCCTACGAGCAGTACTTC. Its translation is CAGRQGAYEQYF.

The chain is built from TRBV5-6 and TRBJ2-5; 9 bases align to TRBD1. Germline-derived CDR1 and CDR2 are SGHDT and YYEEEE. This CDR3 spans 13 amino acids. Trimming at V came to 4 bases and at J to 5 bases, leaving 3 bases not matched to a gene. Here the CDR3 reads CASSSGQGETQYF. The CDR3 DNA follows: TGTGCCAGCAGCAGCGGACAGGGGGAGACCCAGTACTTC.

V usage is TRBV19 and J usage is TRBJ2-7; D is perhaps TRBD1 (5 bases). V shed 0 bases and J shed 1 base, with 7 bases lying between them. Germline loops: CDR1 LNHDA, CDR2 SQIVND (reference sequence). There are 14 residues in the CDR3. In DNA form, the CDR3 reads TGTGCCAGTAGTATAGATTGGACATCCTACGAGCAGTACTTC. Protein: CASSIDWTSYEQYF.

The count of this clone is one. Its ends do not fully match the called genes, so a read error is possible. This chain connects TRBV5-1 to TRBJ1-2, with TRBD1 as a possible D gene (5 bases). The CDR3 extends over 16 amino acids. Germline values: CDR1 SGHRS, CDR2 YFSETQ. CDR3 bases: TGCGCCAGCACCTTGGGGGGAATCACAGGTTTATCTGGCTACACCTTC. This translates into CASTLGGITGLSGYTF.

The chain couples TRBV2 to TRBJ1-5, with a possible D match to TRBD1 (6 bases). This CDR3 region has 13 residues. Germline assignment: CDR1 SNHLY and CDR2 FYNNEI. Between the trimmed V and J ends, which lost 6 bases and 3 bases, there was a span of 9 bases. The CDR3 bases are TGTGCCAGCAGAGGACAGCTCAATCAGCCCCAGCATTTT. Protein sequence: CASRGQLNQPQHF.

Comment on this clone: The sample carries other DNA sequences with the same CDR3. V gene TRBV9 combines with J gene TRBJ2-1, with D perhaps matching TRBD2 (6 bases). Trimming pared 0 bases from V and 4 bases from J, leaving 11 bases between. The CDR3 consists of 15 residues. CDR1 is SGDLS and CDR2 is YYNGEE in the germline V gene. CDR3 coding DNA: TGTGCCAGCAGCGTAGGGGGTAGCGGATACAATGAGCAGTTCTTC. Amino acid sequence: CASSVGGSGYNEQFF. Full variable domain (missing parts from reference TRBV9 and TRBJ2-1): DSGVTQTPKHLITATGQRVTLRCSPRSGDLSVYWYQQSLDQGLQFLIQYYNGEERAKGNILERFSAQQFPDLHSELNLSSLELGDSALYFCASSVGGSGYNEQFFGPGTRLTVL.

This chain uses TRBV12-2 with TRBJ1-5; the DNA was not used to check the table's D call, TRBD1. TRBV12-2 is a recognized pseudogene. There are 20 residues in the CDR3. In DNA, the CDR3 is TGTGCAAGTCGCTGTGGAGGAAGTTGGACAGGGAGGGGTCGCAATCAGCCCCAGCATTTT. Its translation: CASRCGGSWTGRGRNQPQHF.

A remark on this clone: A much larger clone lies a single base off, so this may be a read error. This chain connects TRBV7-2 to TRBJ1-5, with D maybe TRBD1 (5 bases). CDR1 is SGHTA, CDR2 FQGNSA, per germline. With 5 bases removed from V and 4 bases from J, the gap between germline ends came to 9 bases. CDR3 length equals 13 residues. The CDR3 DNA reads TGTGCCAGCAGCACGGAGGGGAATCAGCCCCAGCATTTT. It specifies CASSTEGNQPQHF.

The V gene is TRBV9, the J gene TRBJ2-3; 12 bases match TRBD1. Germline assignment: CDR1 SGDLS and CDR2 YYNGEE. The junction had 2 bases not matched to a gene; V was cut back by 0 bases and J by 3 bases. The length of the CDR3 is 16 residues. This CDR3 is CASSVGDRGRTDTQYF. CDR3 sequence (DNA): TGTGCCAGCAGCGTAGGGGACAGGGGGCGTACAGATACGCAGTATTTT.

This chain uses TRBV2 with TRBJ2-5; D uncertain. The CDR3 has 11 amino acids. Trimming shortened V by 8 bases and J by 5 bases, and 9 bases separated the two germline ends. CDR1 and CDR2 from the germline V gene are SNHLY and FYNNEI. The CDR3 DNA reads TGTGCCAGCCTGGAATTGGAGACCCAGTACTTC. Its protein product is CASLELETQYF.

This clone showed up just a few times. The gene calls are TRBV6-1 and TRBJ2-3; 10 nucleotides line up with TRBD2. Trimming removed 7 bases from V and 5 bases from J; junction bases left unmatched: 9. Germline values: CDR1 MNHNS, CDR2 SASEGT. CDR3 length equals 15 residues. CDR3 amino acids: CASTRGAGGGDTQYF. The CDR3 DNA follows: TGTGCCAGCACCCGCGGAGCGGGAGGGGGAGATACGCAGTATTTT.

In its sample, this clone was seen a few times. The genes are TRBV27 and TRBJ2-1, with 7 bases that match TRBD2. V lost 7 bases to trimming and J lost 2 bases; unmatched junction nucleotides: 17. Per the germline V gene, CDR1 is MNHEY and CDR2 is SMNVEV (reference sequence). The CDR3 has 18 amino acids. This chain's CDR3 is CASTLLAALLPPYNEQFF. CDR3 DNA: TGTGCCAGCACTCTCCTAGCGGCCCTCCTACCACCCTACAATGAGCAGTTCTTC.